Listed below are T cell receptor beta chains from one sample, sequenced in a study of CD8 T cells in ankylosing spondylitis. One entry per CDR3 protein, called by TCRdb with MiXCR from the 5' RACE reads. The table shows approximately 250,000 distinct CDR3 sequences, with roughly 8.2% occurring only once. Sequenced sample: blood, either unsorted or a sorted T cell fraction (not recorded which). Source of these receptors: a female donor with ankylosing spondylitis or in good health (not recorded which). Both conserved end residues are part of each CDR3. The D gene is left open where the match is weak. Some rows mark clone size as missing; the rest say once, few, many or name a class of expanded clone.

j_gene: TRBJ2-1
d_gene: TRBD2
abundance: .
v_gene: TRBV12-3/TRBV12-4
CDR3aa: CARSFFRLARETYNEQFF
CDR3nt: TGTGCCAGAAGTTTCTTCCGACTAGCCCGAGAGACCTACAATGAGCAGTTCTTC

j_gene: TRBJ2-7
d_gene: .
abundance: many
v_gene: TRBV20-1
CDR3aa: CSVERKGSYEQYF
CDR3nt: TGCAGTGTCGAGAGGAAGGGGTCCTACGAGCAGTACTTC

j_gene: TRBJ2-1
d_gene: .
abundance: many
v_gene: TRBV27
CDR3aa: CASSLEALSSYNEQFF
CDR3nt: TGTGCCAGCAGTTTAGAAGCGCTGAGCTCCTACAATGAGCAGTTCTTC

j_gene: TRBJ2-1
d_gene: .
abundance: .
v_gene: TRBV20-1
CDR3aa: CSASMADEQFF
CDR3nt: TGCAGTGCTAGCATGGCCGATGAGCAGTTCTTC

j_gene: TRBJ2-5
d_gene: .
abundance: few
v_gene: TRBV7-6
CDR3aa: CASSLVLKETQYF
CDR3nt: TGTGCTAGCAGCTTAGTACTCAAAGAGACCCAGTACTTC

j_gene: TRBJ1-5
d_gene: .
abundance: .
v_gene: TRBV7-6
CDR3aa: CASSLCRRNRYQPQHF
CDR3nt: TGTGCCAGCAGCTTATGTCGTAGAAATAGATATCAGCCCCAGCATTTT

j_gene: TRBJ2-5
d_gene: TRBD2
abundance: many
v_gene: TRBV20-1
CDR3aa: CSAPLGGLAGGLVQTQYF
CDR3nt: TGCAGTGCTCCCCTGGGAGGACTAGCGGGAGGACTCGTACAGACCCAGTACTTC

j_gene: TRBJ2-7
d_gene: .
abundance: many
v_gene: TRBV9
CDR3aa: CASSFGVGVSYEQYF
CDR3nt: TGTGCCAGCAGCTTCGGAGTAGGGGTTTCCTACGAGCAGTACTTC

j_gene: TRBJ2-3
d_gene: .
abundance: few
v_gene: TRBV7-9
CDR3aa: CASSLGVLTGSTDTQYF
CDR3nt: TGTGCCAGCAGCTTAGGGGTGCTTACGGGTAGCACAGATACGCAGTATTTT

j_gene: TRBJ2-1
d_gene: TRBD2
abundance: many
v_gene: TRBV12-3/TRBV12-4
CDR3aa: CASSLAGHNEQFF
CDR3nt: TGTGCCAGCAGTCTAGCGGGACACAATGAGCAGTTCTTC

j_gene: TRBJ2-7
d_gene: .
abundance: few
v_gene: TRBV18
CDR3aa: CASSPGTNYEQYF
CDR3nt: TGTGCCAGCTCACCGGGGACCAACTACGAGCAGTACTTC

j_gene: TRBJ1-3
d_gene: .
abundance: few
v_gene: TRBV20-1
CDR3aa: CSASPVRSGNTIYF
CDR3nt: TGCAGTGCTTCCCCCGTAAGGTCTGGAAACACCATATATTTT

j_gene: TRBJ1-2
d_gene: .
abundance: many
v_gene: TRBV12-3/TRBV12-4
CDR3aa: CASSSSSGLGYTF
CDR3nt: TGTGCCAGCAGTTCCTCCAGCGGGCTTGGCTACACCTTC

j_gene: TRBJ1-2
d_gene: .
abundance: .
v_gene: TRBV7-2
CDR3aa: CASSLGPGSEGGGYTF
CDR3nt: TGTGCCAGCAGCTTAGGCCCCGGAAGTGAGGGAGGTGGCTACACCTTC

j_gene: TRBJ1-3
d_gene: .
abundance: many
v_gene: TRBV15
CDR3aa: CATSRGSFGGNTIYF
CDR3nt: TGTGCCACCAGCAGAGGTAGTTTCGGGGGAAACACCATATATTTT

j_gene: TRBJ2-7
d_gene: .
abundance: many
v_gene: TRBV7-2
CDR3aa: CASSFSPLGGSEQYF
CDR3nt: TGTGCCAGCAGCTTCTCCCCCTTAGGGGGAAGCGAGCAGTACTTC

j_gene: TRBJ2-1
d_gene: .
abundance: many
v_gene: TRBV4-3
CDR3aa: CASSQILAEAYNEQFF
CDR3nt: TGCGCCAGCAGCCAAATTTTGGCAGAAGCCTACAATGAGCAGTTCTTC

j_gene: TRBJ2-3
d_gene: .
abundance: many
v_gene: TRBV7-2
CDR3aa: CASSFRGVGSDTQYF
CDR3nt: TGTGCCAGCAGCTTCAGGGGTGTCGGTTCAGATACGCAGTATTTT

j_gene: TRBJ1-1
d_gene: .
abundance: many
v_gene: TRBV25-1
CDR3aa: CASRTDTEAFF
CDR3nt: TGTGCCAGCCGGACGGACACTGAAGCTTTCTTT

j_gene: TRBJ1-2
d_gene: TRBD1
abundance: .
v_gene: TRBV7-9
CDR3aa: CASSDSAGQGYGYTF
CDR3nt: TGTGCCAGCAGCGATAGCGCCGGACAGGGATATGGCTACACCTTC

j_gene: TRBJ2-4
d_gene: .
abundance: few
v_gene: TRBV15
CDR3aa: CATSRDGQLDKNIQYF
CDR3nt: TGTGCCACCAGCAGAGATGGACAGTTGGACAAAAACATTCAGTACTTC

j_gene: TRBJ2-2
d_gene: .
abundance: many
v_gene: TRBV29-1
CDR3aa: CSVERTQAGELFF
CDR3nt: TGCAGCGTTGAAAGGACGCAAGCAGGGGAGCTGTTTTTT

j_gene: TRBJ2-7
d_gene: .
abundance: many
v_gene: TRBV20-1
CDR3aa: CSARPGTPPYEQYF
CDR3nt: TGCAGTGCTAGACCCGGGACGCCTCCCTACGAGCAGTACTTC